This entry lists 21 T cell receptor beta chains sequenced from one sample in a study of blood T cell repertoires in COVID-19 (dated by TCRdb to the early 2020s). Library creation used the immunoSEQ multiplex PCR assay. The immuneACCESS repertoire file appears here via TCRdb, limited to in-frame rearrangements. These files lack a portion of the clones; in checked studies, under half of the deficit traces to unresolved V genes, and the cause of the others is not known. Here the sample has about 270,000 clones; over 70% occur a single time. Jointly, the top ten make up 5% to 6% of the sample. Sequencing was done on a sample of peripheral blood. Receptor source: a man aged 80 or over with acute or convalescent COVID-19.

The chain recombines TRBV19 with TRBJ2-7; D perhaps matches TRBD2 (6 bases). The CDR3 length is 14 residues. From germline, CDR1 is LNHDA and CDR2 SQIVND (reference sequence). The ends were cut back, 9 bases at V and 0 bases at J, with 15 bases in the middle. CDR3 sequence reads: CASRKGLSSYEQYF. The CDR3 DNA is TGTGCCAGCCGAAAGGGACTGAGCTCCTACGAGCAGTACTTC.

The chain uses TRBV6-6 and TRBJ1-4; 7 bases align to TRBD1. Germline assignment: CDR1 MNHNY and CDR2 SVGAGI (reference sequence). The CDR3 has 17 amino acids. The V and J ends lost 5 bases and 4 bases, in that order; junction bases with no gene match: 13. The CDR3 region has the DNA TGTGCCAGCAGTCATGGGGGACAGATAAGGGGTAATGAAAAACTGTTTTTT. Encoded protein: CASSHGGQIRGNEKLFF.

This clone has only a few counts. The genes are TRBV2 and TRBJ1-1, with 8 bases matching TRBD1. The CDR3 runs 14 residues. Germline CDR1 reads SNHLY; CDR2 reads FYNNEI. V dropped 6 bases and J dropped 0; count of bases not matched to a gene: 3. The CDR3 region is CASRKQGVNTEAFF. The CDR3 DNA reads TGTGCCAGCAGAAAACAGGGGGTGAACACTGAAGCTTTCTTT.

The J gene is TRBJ1-1, the V gene TRBV6-5, with D uncertain. V lost 4 bases and J lost 5, with 8 bases in between. Looked up from germline, CDR1 is MNHEY and CDR2 is SVGAGI. The CDR3 loop spans 12 amino acids. This CDR3 reads CASSSTGTEAFF. The CDR3 bases are TGTGCCAGCAGTTCCACGGGGACTGAAGCTTTCTTT.

V usage is TRBV19 and J usage is TRBJ2-1; D is possibly TRBD2 (6 bases). The CDR3 runs 13 residues. V was trimmed by 7 bases and J by 9 bases, leaving 16 bases between them. Germline V gene lookup returns CDR1 LNHDA and CDR2 SQIVND (reference sequence). The CDR3 coding sequence is TGTGCCAGTACCTTGACTAGAAAGAGTGAGCAGTTCTTC. Protein: CASTLTRKSEQFF. The full variable domain, rest sourced from reference TRBV19 and TRBJ2-1, is DGGITQSPKYLFRKEGQNVTLSCEQNLNHDAMYWYRQDPGQGLRLIYYSQIVNDFQKGDIAEGYSVSREKKESFPLTVTSAQKNPTAFYLCASTLTRKSEQFFGPGTRLTVL.

The chain couples TRBV5-1 to TRBJ1-1; tentatively, D is TRBD1 (5 bases). The germline V gene has CDR1 SGHRS and CDR2 YFSETQ. Trimming took off 5 bases at V and 2 bases at J, with 10 bases between the two ends. The CDR3 sequence is 13 residues long. The CDR3 nucleotides are TGCGCCAGCAGTCAGGGATTAAACACTGAAGCTTTCTTT. Protein sequence: CASSQGLNTEAFF.

This CDR3 is CAWSVTGEDYGYTF. Written as DNA, the CDR3 is TGTGCCTGGAGTGTAACAGGTGAAGACTATGGCTACACCTTC. The J gene is TRBJ1-2, the V gene TRBV30; perhaps TRBD1 as D (5 bases). The CDR3 sequence is 14 residues long. Trimming took 0 bases from V and 3 from J, leaving 11 bases between them. CDR1 is GTSNPN, CDR2 SVGIG, per germline (reference sequence).

The chain is built from TRBV18 and TRBJ1-1, with TRBD1 identical over 8 bases. The CDR3 length is 15 residues. Germline V gene data show CDR1 as KGHSH and CDR2 as LQKENI. V shed 2 bases and J 1 base; nucleotides not matched to a gene: 3. CDR3 amino acids: CASSPGTGSNTEAFF. The CDR3 DNA follows: TGTGCCAGCTCACCAGGGACAGGATCGAACACTGAAGCTTTCTTT.

This rearrangement joins TRBV19 to TRBJ1-6; TRBD1 agrees at 8 bases. This CDR3 has 15 residues. V gave up 3 bases and J gave up 7 bases; unmatched junction bases: 5. The germline V gene has CDR1 LNHDA and CDR2 SQIVND (reference sequence). CDR3 sequence reads: CASSMDRARNSPLHF. The CDR3 nucleotides are TGTGCCAGTAGTATGGACAGGGCAAGAAATTCACCCCTCCACTTT.

The V call is TRBV2, the J call TRBJ1-2; D is uncertain. CDR3 length: 14 residues. Per germline, CDR1 SNHLY and CDR2 FYNNEI. V lost 3 bases, J lost 0 bases, and 8 bases lay in between. The CDR3, as DNA: TGTGCCAGCAGTGAGTTCGGAGCTAACTATGGCTACACCTTC. It translates to CASSEFGANYGYTF. Full variable domain (remainder filled in from reference TRBV2 and TRBJ1-2): EPEVTQTPSHQVTQMGQEVILRCVPISNHLYFYWYRQILGQKVEFLVSFYNNEISEKSEIFDDQFSVERPDGSNFTLKIRSTKLEDSAMYFCASSEFGANYGYTFGSGTRLTVV.

This clone has only one observation. The chain recombines TRBV28 with TRBJ2-6, with TRBD1 matching 10 bases. The CDR3 runs 16 residues. Germline loops: CDR1 MDHEN, CDR2 SYDVKM. Trimming cost V 6 bases and J 3 bases; bases outside gene matches: 5. CDR3 sequence (DNA): TGTGCCAGCAGGTGGACAGGGGGTCTTGGGGCCAACGTCCTGACTTTC. Its protein product is CASRWTGGLGANVLTF.

With regard to this clone: The sample has other DNA sequences that encode this CDR3 too. The CDR3 reads CASSPTSGSYEQYF. The CDR3 DNA follows: TGCGCCAGCAGCCCTACTAGCGGCTCCTACGAGCAGTACTTC. The V gene is TRBV5-1, the J gene TRBJ2-7; 8 bases match TRBD2. Trimming at V came to 4 bases and at J to 0 bases, leaving 3 bases not matched to a gene. Germline CDR1 reads SGHRS; CDR2 reads YFSETQ. The CDR3 has 14 residues. Full variable domain (outside the CDR3, taken from reference TRBV5-1 and TRBJ2-7): KAGVTQTPRYLIKTRGQQVTLSCSPISGHRSVSWYQQTPGQGLQFLFEYFSETQRNKGNFPGRFSGRQFSNSRSEMNVSTLELGDSALYLCASSPTSGSYEQYFGPGTRLTVT.

This chain connects TRBV25-1 to TRBJ2-1; the match to TRBD1 covers 7 bases. The CDR3 runs to 15 residues. Germline trimming cut 4 bases from V and 8 bases from J; bases unmatched to any gene: 11. Germline V gives CDR1 MGHDK, CDR2 SYGVNS. CDR3 loop: CASSVRTGSNDEQFF. As DNA, the CDR3 is TGTGCCAGCAGTGTTAGGACAGGATCCAACGATGAGCAGTTCTTC.

The gene calls are TRBV5-6 and TRBJ2-7; 8 nucleotides match TRBD1. Per the germline V gene, CDR1 is SGHDT and CDR2 is YYEEEE. The CDR3 has 15 residues. Losses at the gene ends were 2 bases for V and 6 bases for J; bases not matched to a gene: 10. The CDR3: CASSFRTGKGSEQYF. The CDR3 nucleotides are TGTGCCAGCAGCTTTCGGACAGGGAAGGGGTCCGAGCAGTACTTC.

V and J are TRBV28 and TRBJ1-1; TRBD1 might be the D (5 bases). There are 14 residues in the CDR3. Trimming took 5 bases from V and 0 from J, leaving 10 bases between them. Looked up from germline, CDR1 is MDHEN and CDR2 is SYDVKM. The CDR3 nucleotides are TGTGCCAGCAGTAGACAGAGTATGAACACTGAAGCTTTCTTT. Its protein is CASSRQSMNTEAFF.

This chain connects TRBV10-3 to TRBJ1-1, with 7 nucleotides matching TRBD1. CDR1 and CDR2 from the germline V gene are ENHRY and SYGVKD. CDR3 size: 13 residues. V lost 5 bases to trimming and J lost 6 bases; unmatched junction nucleotides: 6. As DNA, the CDR3 is TGTGCCATCAGTTTGGACAGGTCATCTGAAGCTTTCTTT. Its translation: CAISLDRSSEAFF.

The chain uses TRBV6-1 and TRBJ2-3; D is ambiguous. Germline CDR1 reads MNHNS; CDR2 reads SASEGT. V gave up 2 bases and J gave up 1 base, with 19 bases separating them. This CDR3 region has 18 residues. The CDR3 loop is CASSERFSLRQGTDTQYF. The CDR3 DNA is TGTGCCAGCAGTGAACGATTTTCGCTTAGGCAGGGCACAGATACGCAGTATTTT.

The DNA for the CDR3 is TGTGCCAGCAGTCCCGTAGCTCAGCCCCAGCATTTT. Translating it yields CASSPVAQPQHF. The chain has TRBV28 and TRBJ1-5; D gene unclear. Deletions cut 5 bases from V and 6 bases from J, with 8 bases between. The CDR3 totals 12 residues. Germline CDR1 is MDHEN and CDR2 is SYDVKM.

The CDR3 sequence is CASSRPRGVWHSPLHF. CDR3 DNA: TGTGCCAGCAGCCGCCCCCGGGGGGTATGGCATTCACCCCTCCACTTT. V gene TRBV16 combines with J gene TRBJ1-6; D is perhaps TRBD1 (5 bases). Trimming removed 4 bases at V and 8 bases at J, with 18 bases between. CDR1 and CDR2 (germline): KGHSY, FQNENV. The CDR3 is 16 amino acids.

Turning to this clone: This same CDR3 is encoded by further DNA sequences in the sample. The gene calls are TRBV5-1 and TRBJ2-7, with 10 bases lining up with TRBD2. Germline CDR1 SGHRS, CDR2 YFSETQ. This CDR3 has 15 residues. The trim removed 0 bases at V and 3 bases at J, leaving 3 bases unmatched. The CDR3 nucleotides are TGCGCCAGCAGCTTGGTGGCTAGCGGGAGCTACGAGCAGTACTTC. Residues: CASSLVASGSYEQYF.

V usage is TRBV9 and J usage is TRBJ1-5; the D is unclear. Germline V gene lookup returns CDR1 SGDLS and CDR2 YYNGEE. Trimming pared 0 bases from V and 5 bases from J, leaving 9 bases between. The CDR3 has 14 amino acids. This chain's CDR3 is CASSVGLPDQPQHF. The DNA for the CDR3 is TGTGCCAGCAGCGTAGGCCTCCCGGATCAGCCCCAGCATTTT.